These 25 T cell receptor beta chains originate from one sample sequenced in a study of Ad26.COV2.S vaccination and SARS-CoV-2 variants. The method was immunoSEQ multiplex PCR; TCRdb's version includes in-frame clones alone and lacks a portion of them. Found here are about 440,000 clones, roughly 91% of them singletons; the top ten hold around 4.5%. Described treatment: roughly 18 received Ad26.COV2.S at low or high dose, single or two shots; roughly five received placebo; per-sample allocation not given. All samples were drawn on day 63, counting from the first vaccine or placebo injection. Specimen: peripheral blood, collected in a trial of Ad26.COV2.S vaccine versus placebo. The receptors here all came from a person aged 18-65 years who received the Ad26.COV2.S COVID-19 vaccine or a placebo.

For this clone: This same CDR3 is encoded by further DNA sequences in the sample. This chain joins TRBV5-4 and TRBJ2-7, with TRBD2 as a possible D gene (6 bases). The germline V and J ends were trimmed by 0 bases and 1 base, with 8 bases remaining between them. The CDR3 length is 14 residues. The germline gives CDR1 SGHNT, CDR2 YYREEE (reference sequence). The CDR3 loop reads CASSLEAGSYEQYF. The CDR3, as DNA: TGTGCCAGCAGCTTGGAGGCGGGGTCCTACGAGCAGTACTTC.

The V call is TRBV9, the J call TRBJ2-7, with TRBD1 matching 7 bases. Per the germline V gene, CDR1 is SGDLS and CDR2 is YYNGEE. V dropped 3 bases and J dropped 4; count of bases not matched to a gene: 1. The CDR3 contains 12 residues. The CDR3 is CASSGQGYEQYF. The CDR3 DNA reads TGTGCCAGCAGCGGACAGGGTTACGAGCAGTACTTC. The variable domain in full, with the rest retrieved from reference TRBV9 and TRBJ2-7, is DSGVTQTPKHLITATGQRVTLRCSPRSGDLSVYWYQQSLDQGLQFLIQYYNGEERAKGNILERFSAQQFPDLHSELNLSSLELGDSALYFCASSGQGYEQYFGPGTRLTVT.

The rearrangement uses TRBV7-8 and TRBJ2-7; TRBD2 matches 9 bases. Germline V CDR1 and CDR2: SGHVS, FQNEAQ. The CDR3 has 18 amino acids. V dropped 2 bases and J dropped 6; count of bases not matched to a gene: 17. The CDR3 loop reads CASSLRVGTSGRPSEQYF. The CDR3 coding sequence is TGTGCCAGCAGCTTACGGGTCGGAACTAGCGGGCGCCCTTCCGAGCAGTACTTC.

V is TRBV27 and J is TRBJ2-5; 13 bases line up with TRBD2. The length of the CDR3 is 17 residues. Trimming cost V 4 bases and J 5 bases; bases outside gene matches: 10. Germline V gene sequence: CDR1 MNHEY, CDR2 SMNVEV (reference sequence). The CDR3, as DNA: TGTGCCAGCAGTTCCCGACTAGCGGGGGGCCGCCGGGAGACCCAGTACTTC. Encoded protein: CASSSRLAGGRRETQYF.

The genes are TRBV27 and TRBJ2-7; D is undetermined. The CDR3 is 13 residues long. V was cut by 5 bases and J by 2 bases, with 10 bases left in between. The germline CDR1 and CDR2 sequences are MNHEY and SMNVEV (reference sequence). CDR3 amino acids: CASSQGEAYEQYF. As DNA, the CDR3 is TGTGCCAGCAGTCAAGGAGAGGCCTACGAGCAGTACTTC.

The V gene is TRBV27, the J gene TRBJ2-6; TRBD1 might be the D (5 bases). The CDR3 consists of 16 residues. V shed 2 bases and J shed 2 bases, with 10 bases lying between them. CDR1 and CDR2 from the germline V gene are MNHEY and SMNVEV (reference sequence). DNA for the CDR3: TGTGCCAGCAGTTTACCTGACAGAGCTGGGGCCAACGTCCTGACTTTC. It yields the protein CASSLPDRAGANVLTF.

The gene calls are TRBV6-2 or TRBV6-3 and TRBJ1-5; D unclear. The CDR3 has 13 residues. Trimming took 3 bases from V and 5 from J, leaving 8 bases between them. Per germline, CDR1 MNHEY and CDR2 SVGEGT. In DNA, the CDR3 is TGTGCCAGCAGTTATTCCCAATATCAGCCCCAGCATTTT. Its protein is CASSYSQYQPQHF.

This clone was recorded once. The V gene is TRBV2, the J gene TRBJ2-2, with TRBD1 identical over 9 bases. The germline gives CDR1 SNHLY, CDR2 FYNNEI. CDR3 length equals 14 residues. V lost 6 bases to trimming and J lost 7 bases; unmatched junction nucleotides: 6. The CDR3 DNA reads TGTGCCAGCAGGTACAGGGGGCCTGGCGGGGAGCTGTTTTTT. Translation gives CASRYRGPGGELFF.

The CDR3 sequence: CSVVRDGEKLFF. Here the CDR3 DNA reads TGCAGCGTTGTCCGGGACGGGGAAAAACTGTTTTTT. The chain is built from TRBV29-1 and TRBJ1-4; the D gene is possibly TRBD1 (5 bases). This CDR3 is built from 12 residues. Trimming removed 4 bases at V and 8 bases at J, with 11 bases between. Germline CDR1 is SQVTM and CDR2 is ANQGSEA.

This clone has a single count. The V and J genes are TRBV5-6 and TRBJ2-5; D may be TRBD1 or TRBD2 (6 bases each). The CDR3 extends over 19 amino acids. V lost 0 bases to trimming and J lost 1 base, with 22 bases between them. Germline V lookup: CDR1 SGHDT, CDR2 YYEEEE. CDR3 coding DNA: TGTGCCAGCAGCTTGGTAAGGTCTTGGGGGGCCTTGCTCCAAGAGACCCAGTACTTC. Protein product: CASSLVRSWGALLQETQYF.

The V and J genes are TRBV27 and TRBJ2-7, with 9 bases aligning to TRBD1. Trimming cost V 2 bases and J 2 bases; bases outside gene matches: 7. Germline assignment: CDR1 MNHEY and CDR2 SMNVEV (reference sequence). The CDR3 totals 16 residues. CDR3 residues: CASSLRYGDRAYEQYF. The CDR3 DNA follows: TGTGCCAGCAGTTTAAGGTATGGGGACAGGGCCTACGAGCAGTACTTC.

This chain connects TRBV7-8 to TRBJ1-1; no reliable D call. The V end was cut by 7 bases, the J end by 1 base, with 13 bases between. The CDR3 has 14 residues. In germline, CDR1 is SGHVS, CDR2 FQNEAQ. CDR3 coding DNA: TGTGCCAGCACCCTAGGGCCCCAGAACACTGAAGCTTTCTTT. This codes for CASTLGPQNTEAFF.

The chain links TRBV11-2 to TRBJ2-7; 9 bases are shared with TRBD1. Germline V gene lookup returns CDR1 SGHAT and CDR2 FQNNGV. This CDR3 has 14 amino acids. V shed 3 bases and J 1 base; nucleotides not matched to a gene: 1. The CDR3 loop reads CASSLDRGSYEQYF. The CDR3, as DNA: TGTGCCAGCAGCTTGGACAGGGGATCCTACGAGCAGTACTTC.

V usage is TRBV7-2 and J usage is TRBJ2-1; tentatively, D is TRBD2 (6 bases). CDR1 and CDR2 from the germline V gene are SGHTA and FQGNSA. The CDR3 sequence is 15 residues long. Trimming shortened V by 5 bases and J by 5 bases, and 16 bases separated the two germline ends. DNA of the CDR3: TGTGCCAGCAGCGCCACGGGACTCGTGAACAATGAGCAGTTCTTC. Protein product: CASSATGLVNNEQFF.

This clone was counted a single time. The rearrangement links TRBV5-5 to TRBJ2-3, with D uncertain. With 0 bases removed from V and 0 bases from J, the gap between germline ends came to 8 bases. This CDR3 has 15 amino acids. The germline V gene encodes CDR1 SGHKS and CDR2 YYEKEE (reference sequence). The CDR3 coding sequence is TGTGCCAGCAGCTTGGTAGGGTTGAGCACAGATACGCAGTATTTT. This sequence encodes CASSLVGLSTDTQYF.

The chain recombines TRBV6-4 with TRBJ2-5; no clear D. V gave up 7 bases and J gave up 5 bases, with 14 bases separating them. This CDR3 region has 13 residues. Per the germline V gene, CDR1 is MRHNA and CDR2 is SNTAGT. CDR3 loop: CASNTTGYETQYF. DNA of the CDR3: TGTGCCAGCAATACGACGGGCTATGAGACCCAGTACTTC.

This clone was picked up one time. The chain links TRBV24-1 to TRBJ2-5; 9 positions agree with TRBD1. The length of the CDR3 is 16 residues. The J segment lost 3 bases and the V segment lost 2 bases, leaving 6 bases of the junction unmatched. Looked up from germline, CDR1 is KGHDR and CDR2 is SFDVKD. CDR3 amino acids: CATSDWTGTGKETQYF. The CDR3 DNA reads as TGTGCCACCAGTGATTGGACCGGGACAGGGAAAGAGACCCAGTACTTC.

J is TRBJ2-3 and V is TRBV18, with D possibly matching TRBD1 (6 bases). The CDR3 is 15 residues long. Trimming left V 6 bases short and J 0 bases short, with 13 bases between. CDR1 KGHSH and CDR2 LQKENI come from the germline V gene. The CDR3 loop is CASSARQGSTDTQYF. CDR3 sequence (DNA): TGTGCCAGCTCCGCCCGGCAGGGGAGCACAGATACGCAGTATTTT. The full variable domain, with the rest looked up from reference TRBV18 and TRBJ2-3, is NAGVMQNPRHLVRRRGQEARLRCSPMKGHSHVYWYRQLPEEGLKFMVYLQKENIIDESGMPKERFSAEFPKEGPSILRIQQVVRGDSAAYFCASSARQGSTDTQYFGPGTRLTVL.

V and J are TRBV6-2 or TRBV6-3 and TRBJ2-3; 9 bases are shared with TRBD1. Trimming cost V 4 bases and J 5 bases; bases outside gene matches: 10. CDR1 and CDR2 (germline): MNHEY, SVGEGT. This CDR3 has 16 residues. The CDR3, as DNA: TGTGCCAGCAGTTCGGCCGGGACAGGGCAATTAGATACGCAGTATTTT. It is translated as CASSSAGTGQLDTQYF.

For the CDR3, the DNA is TGCAGCGTTGAAGGGACAGGGACTACCCACGATGAGCAGTTCTTC. It specifies CSVEGTGTTHDEQFF. The chain joins TRBV29-1 to TRBJ2-1, with D possibly matching TRBD1 (8 bases). Trimming shortened V by 1 base and J by 8 bases, and 18 bases separated the two germline ends. The CDR3 has 15 residues. Germline lookup yields CDR1 SQVTM and CDR2 ANQGSEA.

CDR3 in DNA: TGTGCCAGCAGTTTATCGTCTAGCGGGAGGACTGCGGAGACCCAGTACTTC. Translating gives CASSLSSSGRTAETQYF. The chain has TRBV27 and TRBJ2-5; the match to TRBD2 covers 11 bases. The J segment lost 5 bases and the V segment lost 0 bases, leaving 8 bases of the junction unmatched. Looked up from germline, CDR1 is MNHEY and CDR2 is SMNVEV (reference sequence). The CDR3 consists of 17 residues.

This clone has only one observation. V usage is TRBV5-6 and J usage is TRBJ2-3, with 10 positions matching TRBD2. J lost 0 bases, V lost 3 bases, and 10 bases had no gene match. Germline-derived CDR1 and CDR2 are SGHDT and YYEEEE. The CDR3 consists of 18 residues. The CDR3 region is CASSSSRAGGTSTDTQYF. The CDR3 bases are TGTGCCAGCAGCTCCAGTCGAGCGGGGGGGACTAGCACAGATACGCAGTATTTT.

The chain joins TRBV9 to TRBJ2-5, with D tentatively TRBD1 (6 bases). V was cut by 4 bases and J by 4 bases, with 17 bases left in between. The germline gives CDR1 SGDLS, CDR2 YYNGEE. The CDR3 runs 15 residues. CDR3 in amino acids: CASSLNGQFRETQYF. The CDR3 DNA is TGTGCCAGCAGCCTCAACGGACAGTTCCGAGAGACCCAGTACTTC.

The rearrangement joins TRBV7-8 to TRBJ2-7; 11 bases fit TRBD2. The junction had 12 bases not matched to a gene; V was cut back by 5 bases and J by 3 bases. Germline CDR1 is SGHVS and CDR2 is FQNEAQ. This CDR3 contains 17 residues. CDR3 in amino acids: CASSHVSGLADYYEQYF. In DNA, the CDR3 is TGTGCCAGCAGCCATGTTTCGGGACTAGCGGATTACTACGAGCAGTACTTC.

The chain has TRBV7-8 and TRBJ2-2; 9 bases match TRBD1. Losses at the gene ends were 5 bases for V and 4 bases for J; bases not matched to a gene: 14. The CDR3 has 18 residues. Germline V gene data show CDR1 as SGHVS and CDR2 as FQNEAQ. The CDR3 here is CASSRRATGGEGTGELFF. In nucleotides, the CDR3 is TGTGCCAGCAGCAGAAGGGCAACAGGGGGCGAGGGCACCGGGGAGCTGTTTTTT.